The 4 T cell receptor delta chains reported below all come from one sample, sequenced in a study of gamma-delta T cells after stem cell transplantation. TCRdb fed the RT-PCR reads into CATT to redo clone calling. The sample contains some 10,000 delta-chain clones, roughly 1.3% of which appear only once. The source material was gamma-delta T cells. These receptors came from a human donor. It is not recorded whose cells these are; they may come from a transplant donor.

Regarding this clone: This likely stems from a read error, as it lies one base from a far larger clone. Other DNA sequences of this sample code for an identical CDR3. The chain recombines TRDV2 with TRDJ3; 8 positions agree with TRDD3. The trim removed 0 bases at V and 0 bases at J, leaving 18 bases unmatched. This CDR3 region has 23 residues. CDR1 GEAIGNYY and CDR2 EKD come from the germline V gene. The CDR3 bases are TGTGCCTGTGACACCGTGCACTACGCTACTGGGGGGGGCAGCTCCTGGGACACCCGACAGATGTTTTTC. It translates to CACDTVHYATGGGSSWDTRQMFF.

A remark on this clone: TCRdb's protein for this DNA is that of a much larger clone and differs from the translation at residue 6, likely a read error; the protein shown is the DNA translation. The rearrangement uses TRDV2 and TRDJ1; the match to TRDD3 covers 10 bases. The CDR3 has 17 amino acids. V shed 0 bases and J 0 bases; nucleotides not matched to a gene: 6. Germline-derived CDR1 and CDR2 are GEAIGNYY and EKD. The CDR3 DNA sequence: TGTGCCTGTGACACCTTGGGTACTGGGGGATACACCGATAAACTCATCTTT. It is translated as CACDTLGTGGYTDKLIF.

Regarding this clone: A far larger clone is only one base removed, so a read error is likely. The chain carries TRDV2 and TRDJ1; TRDD3 matches at 7 bases. Germline V gene lookup returns CDR1 GEAIGNYY and CDR2 EKD. The CDR3 runs 15 residues. With 3 bases clipped from V and 4 bases from J, the junction kept 10 bases outside the gene matches. CDR3 residues: CACDAAGGSRDKLIF. CDR3 in DNA: TGTGCCTGTGACGCGGCCGGGGGATCCCGCGATAAACTCATCTTT.

This clone is large. The identical CDR3 is also encoded by other nucleotide sequences in the sample. The J gene is TRDJ1, the V gene TRDV2; 8 nucleotides match TRDD3. From germline, CDR1 is GEAIGNYY and CDR2 EKD. The junction had 3 bases not matched to a gene; V was cut back by 3 bases and J by 4 bases. The CDR3 runs to 13 residues. CDR3 in amino acids: CACDGLGGDKLIF. The CDR3 coding sequence is TGTGCCTGTGACGGACTGGGGGGCGATAAACTCATCTTT.